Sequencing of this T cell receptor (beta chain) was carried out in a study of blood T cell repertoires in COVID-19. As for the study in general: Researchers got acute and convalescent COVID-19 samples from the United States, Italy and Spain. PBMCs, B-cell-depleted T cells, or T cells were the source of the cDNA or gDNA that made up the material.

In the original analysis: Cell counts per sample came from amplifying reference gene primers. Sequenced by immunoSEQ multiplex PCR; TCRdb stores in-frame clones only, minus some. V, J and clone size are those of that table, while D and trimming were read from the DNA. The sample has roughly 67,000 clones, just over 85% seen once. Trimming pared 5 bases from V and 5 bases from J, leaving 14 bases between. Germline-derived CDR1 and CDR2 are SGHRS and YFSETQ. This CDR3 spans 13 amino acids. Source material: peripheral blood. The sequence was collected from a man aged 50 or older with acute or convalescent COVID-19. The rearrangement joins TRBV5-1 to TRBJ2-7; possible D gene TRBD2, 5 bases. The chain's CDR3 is CASRWGGSNEQYF. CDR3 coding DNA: TGCGCCAGCAGATGGGGTGGGAGCAACGAGCAGTACTTC.